A single sample gave rise to the 16 T cell receptor beta chains below, sequenced in a study of T-cell reconstitution after alpha-beta-depleted transplantation in children. This sample's TCRbeta library carried unique molecular identifier barcodes. MiXCR, applied by TCRdb to the PCR reads, yields one record per CDR3 protein. The table has some 130,000 distinct CDR3 sequences, more than 9.5% seen once. This sample comprised PBMCs, mostly from graft donor cells, obtained 180 days after TCRalphabeta/CD19-depleted stem cell transplant. The receptors stem from a girl under three years old who had a stem cell transplant for combined immunodeficiency, so the T cells may come from the graft donor.

Many counts were recorded for this clonotype. V gene TRBV5-1 combines with J gene TRBJ2-5; D gene ambiguous. CDR1 SGHRS and CDR2 YFSETQ come from the germline V gene. The CDR3 is made up of 14 amino acids. Deletions cut 1 base from V and 1 base from J, with 8 bases between. The CDR3 reads CASSLNGFQETQYF. In DNA form, the CDR3 reads TGCGCCAGCAGCTTGAACGGGTTCCAAGAGACCCAGTACTTC.

The gene calls are TRBV7-2 and TRBJ2-5, with D hard to call. Germline V gene lookup returns CDR1 SGHTA and CDR2 FQGNSA. The V and J ends lost 5 bases and 4 bases respectively, with 11 bases between them. The CDR3 sequence is 13 residues long. This CDR3 reads CASSIRRLETQYF. CDR3 in DNA: TGTGCCAGCAGCATCCGACGGCTAGAGACCCAGTACTTC. The whole variable domain, remainder taken from reference TRBV7-2 and TRBJ2-5, is GAGVSQSPSNKVTEKGKDVELRCDPISGHTALYWYRQSLGQGLEFLIYFQGNSAPDKSGLPSDRFSAERTGGSVSTLTIQRTQQEDSAVYLCASSIRRLETQYFGPGTRLLVL.

This clonotype was observed at least ten times. The V gene is TRBV20-1, the J gene TRBJ2-5; 11 nucleotides line up with TRBD1. Looked up from germline, CDR1 is DFQATT and CDR2 is SNEGSKA (reference sequence). V was pared by 6 bases and J by 3 bases, with 3 bases of the junction left unmatched. This CDR3 contains 13 residues. The CDR3 sequence is CSAMGQGEETQYF. The CDR3 DNA sequence: TGCAGTGCGATGGGACAGGGGGAAGAGACCCAGTACTTC.

This clonotype was recorded at least ten times. The junction departs from the called germline gene at one end, perhaps through a read error. CDR3 sequence (DNA): TGTGCCAGCAGCTTAGTGGGGGGCAATGAGCAGTTCTTC. This translates into CASSLVGGNEQFF. The genes are TRBV5-1 and TRBJ2-1; the D gene is possibly TRBD2 (6 bases). The V gene's germline CDR1 is SGHRS and CDR2 YFSETQ. The CDR3 is 13 amino acids.

The genes are TRBV6-4 and TRBJ2-5; TRBD2 is a possible D gene (6 bases). CDR3 size: 12 residues. V dropped 8 bases and J dropped 7 bases, with 14 bases sitting between them. CDR1 and CDR2 (germline): MRHNA, SNTAGT. CDR3 residues: CASGGTSGTQYF. Here the CDR3 DNA reads TGTGCCAGCGGGGGGACCTCAGGGACCCAGTACTTC.

Only a few counts were recorded for this clonotype. The genes are TRBV7-2 and TRBJ1-2; D may be TRBD1 (6 bases). The V gene lost 1 base and the J gene lost 4 bases, with 13 bases spanning the gap. CDR3 length: 15 amino acids. Per the germline V gene, CDR1 is SGHTA and CDR2 is FQGNSA. CDR3 loop: CASSLEQGLFYGYTF. The CDR3 DNA follows: TGTGCCAGCAGCTTAGAACAGGGCCTTTTCTATGGCTACACCTTC.

The chain is built from TRBV11-2 and TRBJ2-7; possible D gene TRBD1, 6 bases. Germline V CDR1 and CDR2: SGHAT, FQNNGV. V was clipped by 0 bases and J by 3 bases, with 12 bases between them. The CDR3 has 15 residues. The CDR3 DNA follows: TGTGCCAGCAGCTTAGACGGGACACTCTACTACGAGCAGTACTTC. This codes for CASSLDGTLYYEQYF.

This clonotype was seen more than once but under ten times. The rearrangement uses TRBV5-1 and TRBJ2-3, with TRBD1 matching 7 bases. The V gene end was trimmed by 2 bases and the J gene end by 3 bases; junction bases not matched to a gene: 6. The CDR3 contains 15 residues. The germline V gene encodes CDR1 SGHRS and CDR2 YFSETQ. The CDR3 DNA is TGCGCCAGCAGCTTCACACAGGGGAAGACAGATACGCAGTATTTT. This codes for CASSFTQGKTDTQYF.

The J gene is TRBJ2-7, the V gene TRBV18; 11 positions agree with TRBD2. Germline loops: CDR1 KGHSH, CDR2 LQKENI. V dropped 5 bases and J dropped 3; count of bases not matched to a gene: 0. CDR3 length: 13 residues. The CDR3 loop is CASSTSGSYEQYF. CDR3 sequence (DNA): TGTGCCAGCTCAACTAGCGGGAGCTACGAGCAGTACTTC.

This clonotype was observed a handful of times. The chain couples TRBV7-6 to TRBJ2-5; tentatively, D is TRBD1 (6 bases). V was cut by 5 bases and J by 2 bases, with 9 bases left in between. The CDR3 totals 13 residues. CDR1 and CDR2 (germline): SGHVS, FNYEAQ. CDR3 in DNA: TGTGCCAGCAGCCCGGACAGTCAAGAGACCCAGTACTTC. The encoded protein is CASSPDSQETQYF.

In this sample, this clonotype turned up many times. This chain connects TRBV7-2 to TRBJ2-5, with no clear D. Trimming left V 1 base short and J 5 bases short, with 8 bases between. The CDR3 has 13 amino acids. From germline, CDR1 is SGHTA and CDR2 FQGNSA. CDR3 protein: CASSLVRRETQYF. CDR3 nucleotide sequence: TGTGCCAGCAGCTTAGTCCGAAGGGAGACCCAGTACTTC.

This chain uses TRBV7-8 with TRBJ2-7; tentatively, D is TRBD1 or TRBD2 (5 bases each). The V gene lost 5 bases and the J gene lost 8 bases, with 25 bases spanning the gap. Germline V gene lookup returns CDR1 SGHVS and CDR2 FQNEAQ. The CDR3 is 16 amino acids. The CDR3 loop is CASSPYSVGTLTQQYF. CDR3 nucleotides: TGTGCCAGCAGCCCGTATTCTGTTGGGACCCTTACACAGCAGTACTTC.

This clonotype was observed many times. V gene TRBV28 combines with J gene TRBJ2-7, with 8 bases fitting TRBD1. With V trimmed by 6 bases and J by 4 bases, 8 bases remained unmatched. This CDR3 region has 14 residues. Germline V gene lookup returns CDR1 MDHEN and CDR2 SYDVKM. Here the CDR3 DNA reads TGTGCCAGCAGGCCCCTCAGGGGGCGGTACGAGCAGTACTTC. Amino acid sequence: CASRPLRGRYEQYF.

The chain couples TRBV10-3 to TRBJ1-6; a weak D match, TRBD1 (5 bases). Trimming pared 0 bases from V and 7 bases from J, leaving 16 bases between. Germline CDR1 and CDR2: ENHRY and SYGVKD. The CDR3 sequence is 17 residues long. The CDR3 DNA reads as TGTGCCATCAGTGAGTCTTGGGGGGGAGACTCGAATTCACCCCTCCACTTT. The encoded protein is CAISESWGGDSNSPLHF.

This clonotype was seen a few times. The chain recombines TRBV29-1 with TRBJ1-2; D remains unclear. From germline, CDR1 is SQVTM and CDR2 ANQGSEA. This CDR3 contains 14 residues. The ends were cut back, 6 bases at V and 3 bases at J, with 17 bases in the middle. CDR3 in DNA: TGCAGCGTCGCTCCTCGGCTCTCTTACTATGGCTACACCTTC. It specifies CSVAPRLSYYGYTF.

About this clonotype itself: Possible read error: a much larger clone is one base away. The rearrangement uses TRBV2 and TRBJ2-7, with 9 nucleotides matching TRBD1. Per the germline V gene, CDR1 is SNHLY and CDR2 is FYNNEI. The CDR3 length is 16 residues. CDR3 coding DNA: TGTTCCAGCAGTGGACCCCGGGACAGGGACTCCTACGAGCAGTACTTC. It specifies CSSSGPRDRDSYEQYF.